This T cell receptor (beta chain) was found in a study of T-cell memory formation after mild COVID-19. Across the whole study: TCR clusters showed largely donor specificity.

This clonotype was counted a few times. Antigen specificity is unknown. Study outcomes and limitations: Clones that contracted clustered mainly in CM and EM if CD4+ and in EMRA if CD8+. Memory cells collected pre-infection included some clones that later responded, suggesting cross-reactive memory joined.

Germline V gene sequence: CDR1 SGHRS, CDR2 YFSETQ. This CDR3 region has 18 residues. The V segment lost 9 bases and the J segment 3 bases; nucleotides outside the gene matches: 17. TCRdb passed the 5' RACE reads through MiXCR, listing each CDR3 protein once. The sample records 150,000 to 200,000 distinct CDR3 sequences, around 10% being singletons. The specimen was PBMCs or a T cell subset sorted from them (not recorded which). The rearrangement uses TRBV5-1 and TRBJ2-2, with 10 bases fitting TRBD2. This clonotype was obtained from a man between 18 and 35 years old who had mild COVID-19 (a few samples of this study predate the infection). Cell type and time point are not known. Written as DNA, the CDR3 is TGCGCCACCTCCACCCCCGTAACTAGCGGGGATTACACCGGGGAGCTGTTTTTT. Its translation is CATSTPVTSGDYTGELFF.